This T cell receptor (beta chain) comes out of a study of blood T cell repertoires in COVID-19. Study as a whole: Both acute and convalescent COVID-19 samples were obtained from the United States, Italy and Spain. T cells, B-cell-depleted T cells, or PBMCs provided the cDNA or gDNA that served as material.

The germline CDR1 and CDR2 sequences are MNHEY and SVGAGI. CDR3 length: 15 residues. V gave up 5 bases and J gave up 5 bases; unmatched junction bases: 5. Membership in each cohort depended on participant-reported clinical history. In Cohort 3, a recovered donor had either two negative PCRs, clearance, or symptom resolution. Produced via immunoSEQ multiplex PCR; TCRdb's table is partial and in-frame only. Found here are 320,000 or so clones, around 90% of them singletons; the top ten hold approximately 4.7%. Sequences were obtained from PBMCs or T cells enriched from blood (not recorded which). This receptor was taken from a man aged 55 to 70 who had recovered from COVID-19. The chain recombines TRBV6-5 with TRBJ1-5; TRBD1 agrees at 11 bases. The CDR3 DNA follows: TGTGCCAGCAGTCTGGACAGGGGGCTCGATCAGCCCCAGCATTTT. Protein: CASSLDRGLDQPQHF.